This T cell receptor beta chain was observed in a study of cytomegalovirus exposure and HLA in healthy donors (dated by TCRdb to 2017 to 2019). A note on the overall study: An earlier analysis of approximately 550 of the donors reported about 250 Gb of sequence data and around 110 million unique TCR beta sequences from roughly 200 million T cells. The later analysis used no new phenotypic data to find candidate immune exposures, relying instead on TCR beta sequences and their occurrence across donors. A later genetic analysis used genome-wide SNP genotypes for about 65% of the 666 donors, treating that subset as a discovery cohort. In addition to the first cohort of approximately 670 subjects, a separate validation cohort of approximately 120 different subjects was used. The study aimed to test whether signatures of past pathogen exposure could be identified by cataloging public T cell receptors. Five DR-DQ haplotypes were handled as single units for association and clustering, since linkage in the cohort was strong. To study patterns of TCR occurrence, a later analysis re-analyzed previously published TCR beta repertoires from just over 650 donors and added high-resolution HLA genotyping. HLA typing included class I and class II loci at four-digit resolution. Among the roughly 430 genotyped donors, approximately 76% belonged to the genetic ancestry cluster associated with self-reported Caucasian donors. To decide whether each TCR beta V gene segment behaved as functional or pseudogenic, an earlier analysis of some 600 of the donors relied on high-throughput TCR beta sequencing. An early release covering just under 650 HLA-typed donors comprised about 300 gigabases of sequencing data and approximately 80 million unique TCR sequences. Typing coverage varied by locus: 629-630 donors for A, B, C, DRB1 and DQB1; approximately 520 for DQA1; more than 600 for DPA1; around 450 for DPB1. All discovery cohort repertoires had been generated on a single sequencing platform. To predict cytomegalovirus infection status, the study combined high-throughput TCR immunosequencing, statistical association of individual TCRs with disease status, and machine learning. Alongside the repertoire data, information on donor age, sex, ethnicity and CMV serostatus was compiled. Using immunosequencing, the study profiled T cell repertoires from fewer than 850 subjects and related those repertoires to cytomegalovirus serostatus. Across under 500 genotyped donors of the cohort, an average of roughly 250,000 unique TCR beta nucleotide sequences per donor were sequenced, and approximately 19% of those sequences were non-productive.

The library was built by means of the immunoSEQ multiplex PCR assay. For the multiplex PCR, a mixture combining 60 forward primers for TCR Vbeta segments and 13 reverse primers for TCR Jbeta segments was used. The CDR3 region of rearranged TCR beta genes was amplified from genomic DNA with a multiplex PCR assay. On the Illumina HiSeq System, the amplified TCR beta libraries were sequenced as 87-base-pair reads. On the authors' methods: A later analysis counted about 80 million unique TCR beta chains across the 550 to 700 repertoires, and some 11 million of these chains were shared by at least two donors. Raw reads were error-corrected and collapsed into unique sequences with a nearest-neighbor algorithm that merged closely related sequences to remove PCR and sequencing errors. Alignment of CDR3 sequences to IMGT reference sequences was used to assign V, D and J gene segments. For a sequence to be retained, a match of at least six nucleotides to both a V gene segment and a J gene segment was required. A rearrangement counted as productive if the CDR3 had no stop codons and remained in frame with V and J, and every other rearrangement counted as non-productive. Following IMGT convention, CDR3 was defined as the stretch from the second conserved V-encoded cysteine to the conserved J-encoded phenylalanine. The earlier analysis of some 540 of the donors excluded any sequence lacking an unambiguous match to a single V gene segment. In an earlier analysis of approximately 550 of the donors, V segments were called functional above 56.7% productive rearrangements and were called segregating when the between-donor standard deviation exceeded 5%. A statistical classification framework was developed to diagnose cytomegalovirus status using the catalog of TCR beta chain sequences. V and J gene assignment, in a later analysis, came from comparing TCR nucleotide sequences with IMGT/GENE-DB human TR gene sequences. In a later analysis, CDR3 sequences and most-parsimonious VDJ recombination scenarios were assigned using the TCRdist pipeline. In a later analysis, every TCR beta chain was defined by the combination of its CDR3 amino acid sequence and its V-gene family, and reads without a unique V-gene family were dropped. To address suspected cross-contamination and a sequencing artifact, a later analysis removed several hundred highly shared, low-generation-probability nucleotide sequences. A later analysis calculated a clonal expansion index for each public chain from normalized within-repertoire ranks of inferred template counts. A later analysis computed generation probabilities with a VDJ recombination model fitted to out-of-frame rearrangements, and checked the results against IGoR. In a later analysis, hypergeometric tests were used to score TCR-TCR, TCR-HLA and TCR-CMV co-occurrence, with a repertoire-size bias correction applied to TCR pairs. To estimate false discovery rates, a later analysis permuted the HLA or CMV assignments 20 times. In a later analysis, co-occurring TCRs were grouped with DBSCAN, and TCRdist sequence similarity was added when clustering was performed within HLA-allele-positive subsets. For co-occurrence clustering, repertoires with fewer than 30,000 or more than 120,000 public chains were excluded, along with a handful of repertoires with anomalous nucleotide sharing. The table comes from immuneACCESS by way of TCRdb, which keeps in-frame sequences with V and J called. Part of the clones is missing from these tables; in studies checked, under half for an unresolved V gene and the rest for unknown reasons. For V, J and clone size, that table is used; D and trimming come from the DNA. The sample has 95,000 to 150,000 clones on record, about three quarters of them singletons. The biggest ten clones account for less than 4.5% of the sample.

The cohort was made up of 500 to 850 healthy bone marrow donors. All cohort members were sampled while nominally healthy, although unrecorded immune exposures were likely present. The donor tested CMV seronegative and was one of the 352 seronegative cohort members. Each donor provided a peripheral blood sample, and peripheral blood mononuclear cells were used for TCR beta sequencing. The Qiagen DNeasy Blood Extraction Kit was used to extract genomic DNA from the blood cell samples. Details on this clone: Its antigen has not been determined. No quality values exist for individual bases; no much larger clone is one base distant.

The full study reports these points: A later genetic analysis reported fewer N-insertions in productive TCRs among donors in an Asian-associated ancestry cluster than the approximately 700-donor mean. Because counts were too low, seventeen rarely observed V segments, including chromosome 9 orphons, were left out of the earlier analysis of roughly 600 of the donors. In a later analysis, over 15,000 TCR beta sequences were associated with specific HLA alleles at a false discovery rate of 0.05. Cytomegalovirus status was reported to be diagnosed by the classifier with high specificity and sensitivity in both the original and validation cohorts. According to the authors, the approach could potentially be generalized to other disease states and immunological phenotypes. Across donors, most TCR sequences were observed very rarely, whereas some public TCRs were present in many individuals. This cohort had only TCR beta chains sequenced, and the lack of alpha or paired-chain data limited which features could be detected. In vitro tests confirmed that three of the cytomegalovirus-associated TCR beta chains recognize cytomegalovirus antigens. Roughly uniform sequencing depth across donors was assumed in presence/absence analyses, although this assumption may not hold. A further reported finding was that TCR beta sequences accurately predicted the HLA-A and HLA-B alleles for most subjects in the first cohort. In a later analysis, several top co-occurrence clusters were reported to appear linked to parvovirus B19, influenza, CMV and Epstein-Barr virus. Because the 87-base-pair reads could not distinguish some IMGT-functional V segments, including TRBV6-2 and TRBV6-3, those segments were excluded. Because HLA typing was unavailable for some donors at each locus, only the typed subset was used in association tests. A later analysis found that TCR association rates varied across HLA loci, with DRB1 alleles showing the most associated TCRs and HLA-C alleles the fewest. In an earlier analysis of more than 500 of the donors, most TCR beta V segments appeared in productive rearrangements about 87% or about 30% of the time, broadly matching IMGT annotations. The study gave a list of 150 to 200 TCR beta chains associated with cytomegalovirus. A later analysis found that HLA-associated TCR beta chains were more clonally expanded and had lower generation probabilities than equally common non-associated chains. When HLA alleles, especially DR and DQ, strongly co-occurred, attributing TCR associations to individual alleles was difficult. The sequencing pipeline was judged likely to have produced a cluster of highly shared sequence variants as a technical artifact. Linkage disequilibrium might explain the correlated functional status among segregating V segments, but an unknown experimental factor could not be ruled out. An association between a missense DCLRE1C variant and V-gene and J-gene trimming of TCR beta chains was found in a later genetic analysis and replicated in an independent cohort. According to a later analysis, most CMV-associated TCR beta chains appeared to be HLA-restricted, and the HLA associations seemed to be driven largely by CMV exposure. CMV serostatus was the only immune exposure information available for the cohort.

CDR1 and CDR2 were assigned from the germline V gene as SGHAT and FQNNGV. At the junction V is shortened by 3 bases and J by 4 bases, with 10 bases in between. Its CDR3 holds 15 amino acids, cysteine through phenylalanine. Only CDR3 DNA is held: 45 bases, read in frame from base 1. The receptor was derived from a young man in good health and CMV-seronegative. Input material: PBMCs. The chain is encoded by TRBV11-2 joined to TRBJ1-6; a tentative D call is TRBD1 (5 bases match). This receptor has the CDR3 CASSFQGLYNSPLHF. The DNA sequence reads TGTGCCAGCAGCTTCCAGGGTCTGTATAATTCACCCCTCCACTTT.